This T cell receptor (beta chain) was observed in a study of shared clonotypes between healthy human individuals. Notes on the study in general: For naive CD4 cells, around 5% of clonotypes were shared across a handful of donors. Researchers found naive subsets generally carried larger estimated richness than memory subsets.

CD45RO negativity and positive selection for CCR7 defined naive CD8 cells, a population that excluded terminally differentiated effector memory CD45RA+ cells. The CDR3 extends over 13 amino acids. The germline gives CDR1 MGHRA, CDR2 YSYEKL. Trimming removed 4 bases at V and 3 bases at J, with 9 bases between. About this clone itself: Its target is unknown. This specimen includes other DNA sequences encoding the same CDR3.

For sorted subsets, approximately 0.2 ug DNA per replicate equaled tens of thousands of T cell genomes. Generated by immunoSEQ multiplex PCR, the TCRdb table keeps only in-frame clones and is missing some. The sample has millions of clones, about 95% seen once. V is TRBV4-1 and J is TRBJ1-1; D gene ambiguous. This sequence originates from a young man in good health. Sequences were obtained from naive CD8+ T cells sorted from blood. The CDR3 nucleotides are TGCGCCAGCAGCCCCAGACGGGACACTGAAGCTTTCTTT. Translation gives CASSPRRDTEAFF.